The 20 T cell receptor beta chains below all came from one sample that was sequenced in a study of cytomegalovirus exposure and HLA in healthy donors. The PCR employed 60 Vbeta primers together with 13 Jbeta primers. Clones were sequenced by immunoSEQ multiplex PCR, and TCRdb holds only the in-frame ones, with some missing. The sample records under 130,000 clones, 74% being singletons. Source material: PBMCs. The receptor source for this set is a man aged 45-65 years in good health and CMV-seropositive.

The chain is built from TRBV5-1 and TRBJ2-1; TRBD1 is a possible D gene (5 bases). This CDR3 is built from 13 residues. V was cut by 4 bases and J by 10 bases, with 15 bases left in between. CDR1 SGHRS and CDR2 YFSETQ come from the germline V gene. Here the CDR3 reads CASSLEQKGEQFF. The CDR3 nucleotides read TGCGCCAGCAGCCTTGAGCAGAAGGGGGAGCAGTTCTTC. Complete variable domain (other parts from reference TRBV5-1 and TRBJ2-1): KAGVTQTPRYLIKTRGQQVTLSCSPISGHRSVSWYQQTPGQGLQFLFEYFSETQRNKGNFPGRFSGRQFSNSRSEMNVSTLELGDSALYLCASSLEQKGEQFFGPGTRLTVL.

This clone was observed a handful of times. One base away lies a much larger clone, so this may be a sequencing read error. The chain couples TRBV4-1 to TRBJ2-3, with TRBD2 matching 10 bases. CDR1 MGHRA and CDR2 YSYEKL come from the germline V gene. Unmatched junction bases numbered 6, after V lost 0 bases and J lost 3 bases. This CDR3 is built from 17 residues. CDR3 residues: CASSQEWSGGATDTQYF. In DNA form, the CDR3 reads TGCGCCAGCAGCCAAGAATGGAGCGGGGGGGCGACAGATACGCAGTATTTT.

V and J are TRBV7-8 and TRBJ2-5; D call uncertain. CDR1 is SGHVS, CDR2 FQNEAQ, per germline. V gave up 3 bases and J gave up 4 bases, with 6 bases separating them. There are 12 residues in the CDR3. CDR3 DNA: TGTGCCAGCAGCTTCGTTAGAGAGACCCAGTACTTC. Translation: CASSFVRETQYF.

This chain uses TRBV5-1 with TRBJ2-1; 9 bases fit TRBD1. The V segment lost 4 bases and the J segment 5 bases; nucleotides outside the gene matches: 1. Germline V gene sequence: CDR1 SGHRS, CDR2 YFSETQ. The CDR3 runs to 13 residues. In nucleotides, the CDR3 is TGCGCCAGCAGCAGGGACAGGGACAATGAGCAGTTCTTC. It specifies CASSRDRDNEQFF.

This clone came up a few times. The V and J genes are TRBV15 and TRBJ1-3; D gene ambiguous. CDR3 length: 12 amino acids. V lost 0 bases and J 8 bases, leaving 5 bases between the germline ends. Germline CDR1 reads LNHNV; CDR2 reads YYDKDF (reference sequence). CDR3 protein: CATSRDIDTIYF. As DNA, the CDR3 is TGTGCCACCAGCAGAGATATTGACACCATATATTTT.

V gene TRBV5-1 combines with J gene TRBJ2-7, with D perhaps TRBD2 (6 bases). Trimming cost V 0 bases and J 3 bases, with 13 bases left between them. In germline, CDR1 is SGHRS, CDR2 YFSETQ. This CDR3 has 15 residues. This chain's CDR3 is CASSLVSGDSYEQYF. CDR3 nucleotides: TGCGCCAGCAGCTTGGTGTCGGGGGATAGCTACGAGCAGTACTTC.

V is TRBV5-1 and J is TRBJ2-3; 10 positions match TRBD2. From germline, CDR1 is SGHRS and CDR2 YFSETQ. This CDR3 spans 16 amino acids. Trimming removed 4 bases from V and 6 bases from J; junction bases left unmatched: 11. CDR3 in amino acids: CASSLGLAAKSDTQYF. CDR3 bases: TGCGCCAGCAGCCTAGGACTAGCGGCCAAGAGCGATACGCAGTATTTT.

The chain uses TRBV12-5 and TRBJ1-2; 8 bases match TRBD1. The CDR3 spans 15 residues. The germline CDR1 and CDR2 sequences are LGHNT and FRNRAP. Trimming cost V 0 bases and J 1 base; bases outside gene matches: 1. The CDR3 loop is CASGLVQGDNYGYTF. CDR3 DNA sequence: TGTGCTAGTGGTTTGGTACAGGGGGATAACTATGGCTACACCTTC.

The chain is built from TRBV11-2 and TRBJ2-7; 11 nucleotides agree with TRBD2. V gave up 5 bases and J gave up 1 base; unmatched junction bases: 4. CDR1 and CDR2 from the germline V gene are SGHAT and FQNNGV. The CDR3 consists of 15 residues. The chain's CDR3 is CASSAGTSGSYEQYF. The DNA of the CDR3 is TGTGCCAGCAGCGCCGGGACTAGCGGTTCCTACGAGCAGTACTTC.

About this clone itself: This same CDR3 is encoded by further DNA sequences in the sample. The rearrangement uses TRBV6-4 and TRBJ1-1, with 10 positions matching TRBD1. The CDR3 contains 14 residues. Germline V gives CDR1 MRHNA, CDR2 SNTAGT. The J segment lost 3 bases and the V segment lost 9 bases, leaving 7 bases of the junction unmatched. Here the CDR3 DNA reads TGTGCCAGGGGACAGGGGAGTCTGTACACTGAAGCTTTCTTT. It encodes CARGQGSLYTEAFF.

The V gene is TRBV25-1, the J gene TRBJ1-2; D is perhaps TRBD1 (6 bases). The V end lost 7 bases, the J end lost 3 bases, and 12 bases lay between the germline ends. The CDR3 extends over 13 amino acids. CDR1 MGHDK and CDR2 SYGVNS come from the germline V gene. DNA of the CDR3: TGTGCCAGCAACTCCAGGACAGACTATGGCTACACCTTC. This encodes CASNSRTDYGYTF.

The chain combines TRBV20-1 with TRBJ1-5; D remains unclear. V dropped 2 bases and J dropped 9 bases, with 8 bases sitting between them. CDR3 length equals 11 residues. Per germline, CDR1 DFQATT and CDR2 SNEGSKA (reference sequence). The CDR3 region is CSARTGVPQHF. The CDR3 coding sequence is TGCAGTGCTAGAACGGGTGTGCCCCAGCATTTT.

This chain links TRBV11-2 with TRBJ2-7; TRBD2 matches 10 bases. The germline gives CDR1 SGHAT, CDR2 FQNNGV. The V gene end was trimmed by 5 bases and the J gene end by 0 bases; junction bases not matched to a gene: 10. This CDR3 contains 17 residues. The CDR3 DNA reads TGTGCCAGCAGCCCAGGGACTAGCGCCTCGTTCTCCTACGAGCAGTACTTC. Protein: CASSPGTSASFSYEQYF.

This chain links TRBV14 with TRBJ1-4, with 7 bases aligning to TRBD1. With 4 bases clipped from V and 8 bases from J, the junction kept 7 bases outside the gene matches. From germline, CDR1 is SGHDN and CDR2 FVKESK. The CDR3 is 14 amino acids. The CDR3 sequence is CASSPRQGSEKLFF. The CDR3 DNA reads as TGTGCCAGCAGCCCTCGACAGGGATCCGAAAAACTGTTTTTT.

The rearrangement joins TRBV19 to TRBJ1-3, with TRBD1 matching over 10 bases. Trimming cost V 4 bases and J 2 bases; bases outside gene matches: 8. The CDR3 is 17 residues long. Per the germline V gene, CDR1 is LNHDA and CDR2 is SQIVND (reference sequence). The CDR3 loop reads CASSRGTGVLPGNTIYF. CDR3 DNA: TGTGCCAGTAGTAGAGGGACAGGGGTTCTCCCTGGAAACACCATATATTTT.

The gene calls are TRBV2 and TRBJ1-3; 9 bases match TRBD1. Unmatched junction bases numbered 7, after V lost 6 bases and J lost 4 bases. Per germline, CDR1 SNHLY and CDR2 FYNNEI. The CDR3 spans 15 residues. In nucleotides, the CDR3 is TGTGCCAGCAGCATACAGGGGGCGCGAGGAAACACCATATATTTT. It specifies CASSIQGARGNTIYF. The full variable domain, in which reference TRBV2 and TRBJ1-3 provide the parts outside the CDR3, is EPEVTQTPSHQVTQMGQEVILRCVPISNHLYFYWYRQILGQKVEFLVSFYNNEISEKSEIFDDQFSVERPDGSNFTLKIRSTKLEDSAMYFCASSIQGARGNTIYFGEGSWLTVV.

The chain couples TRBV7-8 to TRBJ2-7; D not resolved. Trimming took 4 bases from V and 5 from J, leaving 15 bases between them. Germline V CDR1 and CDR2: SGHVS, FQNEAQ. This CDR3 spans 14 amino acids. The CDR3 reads CASSSYLNSHEQYF. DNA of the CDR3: TGTGCCAGCAGCTCCTACCTCAACAGCCACGAGCAGTACTTC.

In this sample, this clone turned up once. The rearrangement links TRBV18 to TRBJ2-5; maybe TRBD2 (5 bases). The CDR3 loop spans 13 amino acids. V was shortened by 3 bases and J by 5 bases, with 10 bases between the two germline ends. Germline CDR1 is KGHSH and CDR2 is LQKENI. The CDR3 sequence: CASSPPGGETQYF. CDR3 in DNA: TGTGCCAGCTCACCGCCCGGCGGGGAGACCCAGTACTTC.

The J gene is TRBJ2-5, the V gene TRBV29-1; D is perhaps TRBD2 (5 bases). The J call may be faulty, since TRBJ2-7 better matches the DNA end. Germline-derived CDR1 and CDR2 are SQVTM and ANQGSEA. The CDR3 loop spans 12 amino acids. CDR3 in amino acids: CSVWGVQYEQYF. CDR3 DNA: TGCAGCGTCTGGGGAGTCCAATACGAGCAGTACTTC.

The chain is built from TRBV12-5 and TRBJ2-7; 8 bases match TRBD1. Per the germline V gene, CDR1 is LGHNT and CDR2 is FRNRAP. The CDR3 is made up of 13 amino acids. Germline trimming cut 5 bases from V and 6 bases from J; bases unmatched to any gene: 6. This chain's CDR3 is CASGRGQGSEQYF. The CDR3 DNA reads TGTGCTAGTGGTCGCGGACAGGGATCCGAGCAGTACTTC.